Described below is a single T cell receptor beta chain sequence and its context. The clone's antigen remains unknown. Per-nucleotide qualities are absent, and no much larger clonotype sits a single base away. The data stem from a study of post-analysis software for immune sequencing data (dated by TCRdb to between 2014 and 2017). Describing the broader study: Recorded disease courses included relapsing-remitting, secondary progressive and progressive-relapsing multiple sclerosis, with some patients lacking subtype annotation. A subset of samples was prepared in parallel using single-end sample barcoding, then pooled and co-amplified after Illumina adapter ligation. The patient repertoires were set against roughly eleven previously published healthy control repertoires from donors whose ages ranged from roughly 6 to 27 years. Findings and caveats that apply to the study as a whole: Strong co-clustering of samples prepared in the same batch was shown by direct clustering with F measure, prompting a batch-effect correction. The multiple sclerosis patient group was slightly younger than the control group. Significantly lower normalized Chao1 diversity was found in multiple sclerosis patients than in controls, suggesting substantial peripheral T-cell clonal expansion. Roughly 5 TRBV segments, including TRBV5-6, TRBV5-1 and TRBV20-1, were significantly more frequent in patients than controls.

To prepare the library, PCR was applied. The run used an Illumina HiSeq 2500. Unique molecular identifiers were incorporated into TCR beta cDNA libraries to reduce PCR and sequencing biases. Approximately 500,000 cDNA molecules were obtained per 1 to 10 million input T cells, so each molecule approximated one T cell. Patient libraries were prepared and sequenced with the same protocol used for the earlier healthy control dataset. Within a given batch, samples were prepared together, multiplexed and sequenced on the same HiSeq lane. From the authors' description of their analysis: MIGEC handled the raw barcoded reads, throwing out single-read molecular identifier groups before consensus assembly and CDR3 extraction. VDJtools was used for post-analysis of the clonotype tables, with diversity normalized by down-sampling every dataset to the smallest sample size. Repertoire overlap clustering matched CDR3 amino acid but not nucleotide sequences to correct batch-related cross-sample contamination. TCRdb applied fastp at Q25 and MiXCR to the public reads, then kept only in-frame beta chains. One record per CDR3 amino acid sequence lists the most common genes and DNA. In this record, the V and J calls reflect TCRdb's handling and not the investigators' own analysis. Here the sample has 600,000 to 750,000 distinct CDR3 sequences; around 64% occur a single time. The ten most abundant clones make up about 11% of the sample.

To demonstrate the VDJtools post-analysis software, the study profiled TCR beta repertoires from the peripheral blood of under 15 young patients with multiple sclerosis. The patients with multiple sclerosis were children and adolescents between about 6 and 16 years of age. According to the germline V gene (reference sequence), CDR1 reads MNHNY and CDR2 reads SVGAGI. The CDR3, cysteine through phenylalanine, is 16 amino acids long. Just the 48-base CDR3 DNA is kept, in frame starting at base 1. V drops 0 bases and J drops 7 bases, leaving 16 bases in between. This chain is built from TRBV6-6 and TRBJ1-5, and possibly TRBD1, on 5 matching bases. The sequence was obtained from a girl aged 2 to 9 with multiple sclerosis. The sample consisted of blood. The CDR3 here reads CASSYSTGEGSQPQHF. The DNA sequence is given as TGTGCCAGCAGTTACTCAACGGGGGAGGGATCCCAGCCCCAGCATTTT.